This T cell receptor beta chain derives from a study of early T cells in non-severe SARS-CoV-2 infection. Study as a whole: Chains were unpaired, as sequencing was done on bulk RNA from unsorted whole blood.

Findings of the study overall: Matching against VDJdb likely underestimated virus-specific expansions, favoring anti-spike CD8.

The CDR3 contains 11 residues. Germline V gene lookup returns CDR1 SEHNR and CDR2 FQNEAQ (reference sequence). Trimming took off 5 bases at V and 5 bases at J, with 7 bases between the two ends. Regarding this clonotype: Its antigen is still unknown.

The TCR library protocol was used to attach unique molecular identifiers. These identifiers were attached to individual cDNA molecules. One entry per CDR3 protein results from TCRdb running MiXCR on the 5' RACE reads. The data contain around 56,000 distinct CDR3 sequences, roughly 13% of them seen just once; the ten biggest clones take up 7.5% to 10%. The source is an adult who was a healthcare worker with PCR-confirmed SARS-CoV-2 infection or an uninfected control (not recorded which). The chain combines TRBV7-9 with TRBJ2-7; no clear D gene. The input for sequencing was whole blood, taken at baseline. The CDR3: CASSRVHEQYF. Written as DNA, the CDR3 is TGTGCCAGCAGCCGTGTCCACGAGCAGTACTTC.